This T cell receptor (beta chain) is from a study of cytomegalovirus exposure and HLA in healthy donors. This clone was seen only once. Its target is not known. The study, taken as a whole, reports: Immune exposure information available was restricted to CMV serostatus. In a later analysis, HLA-associated beta chains showed higher expansion and lower generation probabilities than comparable chains. Later genetic work tied a missense DCLRE1C variant to beta-chain V and J trimming. Productive rates of about 87% or about 30% were seen for most TCR beta V segments in an earlier analysis.

CDR3 size: 14 residues. Germline V lookup: CDR1 MGHRA, CDR2 YSYEKL. J gave up 7 bases and V 8 bases, and 5 bases lay outside the gene matches. Amplification used 60 Vbeta primers and 13 Jbeta primers. Libraries were prepared by immunoSEQ multiplex PCR; TCRdb keeps only in-frame clonotypes and omits some of them. The top ten hold nearly 5% of the sample, which has about 140,000 clones, 70% to 80% seen once. V usage is TRBV4-1 and J usage is TRBJ1-6, with 10 bases aligning to TRBD1. The clonotype comes from a woman between 50 and 59 years old in good health and CMV-seronegative. Sequences were obtained from PBMCs. The CDR3 nucleotides are TGCGCCAGCCCTGGGACAGGGGTCAATTCACCCCTCCACTTT. Protein sequence: CASPGTGVNSPLHF.